The 18 T cell receptor beta chains in this list originate from one sample, sequenced in a study of vaccination effects on CD4 cells after COVID-19. Assay: immunoSEQ multiplex PCR; the TCRdb copy retains only in-frame clones and omits some. The sample lists 30,000 or so clones; approximately 76% were seen once. No antigen is known for these receptors. Before any sequencing was done, the ViraFEST assay used viral peptide pools to expand antigen-specific CD4+ T cells. At the end of roughly ten days of culture, CD4+ T cells were isolated. Two doses of either BNT162b2 or mRNA-1273 were given to each participant. This sample comprised CD4+ T cells from PBMCs cultured with HCoV-229E spike peptides, obtained after COVID-19 vaccination. The receptors stem from a human donor who received a COVID-19 vaccine.

The chain joins TRBV4-2 to TRBJ2-3; D not certain. This CDR3 spans 14 amino acids. Germline loops: CDR1 LGHNA, CDR2 YNFKEQ. The V end was cut by 1 base, the J end by 4 bases, with 9 bases between. CDR3 region: CASSQGGVADTQYF. CDR3 in DNA: TGTGCCAGCAGCCAAGGTGGGGTGGCAGATACGCAGTATTTT.

The V call is TRBV29-1, the J call TRBJ2-1; D is ambiguous. The length of the CDR3 is 11 residues. Germline CDR1 is SQVTM and CDR2 is ANQGSEA. V gave up 3 bases and J gave up 9 bases, with 9 bases separating them. The CDR3 sequence: CSVDPIGEQFF. The CDR3 DNA reads TGCAGCGTTGACCCGATCGGTGAGCAGTTCTTC.

The rearrangement uses TRBV3-1 (or the pseudogene TRBV3-2) and TRBJ2-5; D uncertain. CDR3 length equals 13 residues. The germline V and J ends were trimmed by 3 bases and 1 base, with 6 bases remaining between them. Germline CDR1 is LGHDT and CDR2 is YNNKEL (reference sequence). In DNA, the CDR3 is TGTGCCAGCAGCCAGTCGGTCCAAGAGACCCAGTACTTC. Protein product: CASSQSVQETQYF.

The rearrangement links TRBV27 to TRBJ2-7; 7 nucleotides match TRBD1. The junction had 9 bases not matched to a gene; V was cut back by 3 bases and J by 7 bases. The CDR3 has 14 residues. Germline CDR1 and CDR2: MNHEY and SMNVEV (reference sequence). DNA of the CDR3: TGTGCCAGCAGTTTTCCGACAGGGTCTGGGGAGCAGTACTTC. This encodes CASSFPTGSGEQYF.

The chain has TRBV6-5 and TRBJ2-3; D is unresolved. CDR1 is MNHEY and CDR2 is SVGAGI in the germline V gene. CDR3 length: 15 residues. The V gene lost 8 bases and the J gene lost 0 bases, with 15 bases spanning the gap. CDR3 nucleotides: TGTGCCAGCGTCCCGGGTACCCATAGCACAGATACGCAGTATTTT. Encoded protein: CASVPGTHSTDTQYF.

The gene calls are TRBV5-4 and TRBJ2-2; 16 bases fit TRBD2. Per germline, CDR1 SGHNT and CDR2 YYREEE (reference sequence). V lost 4 bases, J lost 8 bases, and 11 bases stayed unmatched. This CDR3 spans 18 amino acids. The CDR3 loop is CASSGPGLAGGPPGELFF. CDR3 DNA: TGTGCCAGCAGCGGACCGGGACTAGCGGGAGGGCCGCCTGGGGAGCTGTTTTTT. Variable domain in full (rest from reference TRBV5-4 and TRBJ2-2): ETGVTQSPTHLIKTRGQQVTLRCSSQSGHNTVSWYQQALGQGPQFIFQYYREEENGRGNFPPRFSGLQFPNYSSELNVNALELDDSALYLCASSGPGLAGGPPGELFFGEGSRLTVL.

V usage is TRBV4-1 and J usage is TRBJ2-1; D tentatively reads TRBD1 or TRBD2 (5 bases each). This CDR3 has 13 amino acids. Looked up from germline, CDR1 is MGHRA and CDR2 is YSYEKL. V lost 4 bases and J 8 bases, leaving 12 bases between the germline ends. CDR3: CASSPRVGDEQFF. The CDR3 DNA reads TGCGCCAGCAGCCCCAGGGTGGGGGATGAGCAGTTCTTC.

This clone turned up a few times. The chain recombines TRBV4-1 with TRBJ2-5; TRBD2 aligns across 10 bases. The trim removed 1 base at V and 9 bases at J, leaving 8 bases unmatched. The germline V gene encodes CDR1 MGHRA and CDR2 YSYEKL. This CDR3 has 15 amino acids. CDR3: CASSQGLAGVVAQYF. The DNA for the CDR3 is TGCGCCAGCAGCCAAGGGCTAGCGGGGGTCGTGGCCCAGTACTTC.

V usage is TRBV9 and J usage is TRBJ2-1; the match to TRBD2 covers 14 bases. Germline CDR1 reads SGDLS; CDR2 reads YYNGEE. The junction had 8 bases not matched to a gene; V was cut back by 5 bases and J by 7 bases. This CDR3 region has 16 residues. CDR3 in amino acids: CASSRIGTSGSNEQFF. In DNA, the CDR3 is TGTGCCAGCAGTCGTATTGGGACTAGCGGGAGTAATGAGCAGTTCTTC.

The gene calls are TRBV6-6 and TRBJ2-7; 9 nucleotides agree with TRBD1. Per the germline V gene, CDR1 is MNHNY and CDR2 is SVGAGI (reference sequence). The CDR3 is made up of 15 amino acids. V lost 4 bases and J lost 3; bases outside the gene matches: 7. CDR3 coding DNA: TGTGCCAGCAGTTCCCCGGGACAGGGCGGCTACGAGCAGTACTTC. As protein: CASSSPGQGGYEQYF.

The chain has TRBV10-3 and TRBJ2-7; 9 nucleotides line up with TRBD1. There are 17 residues in the CDR3. The junction had 15 bases not matched to a gene; V was cut back by 3 bases and J by 6 bases. CDR1 and CDR2 from the germline V gene are ENHRY and SYGVKD. The CDR3, as DNA: TGTGCCATCAGTGACCCCATCTCGGGACAGGGATACCTCGAGCAGTACTTC. Translating it yields CAISDPISGQGYLEQYF.

This clone was counted a few times. CDR3 coding DNA: TGTGCCAGCAGCCAAGAGTGGGGAAGAGACACTGAAGCTTTCTTT. Encoded protein: CASSQEWGRDTEAFF. The J gene is TRBJ1-1, the V gene TRBV14; D is unresolved. With 0 bases removed from V and 3 bases from J, the gap between germline ends came to 11 bases. CDR3 length: 15 residues. Per germline, CDR1 SGHDN and CDR2 FVKESK. Filled out from reference TRBV14 and TRBJ1-1, the complete variable domain reads EAGVTQFPSHSVIEKGQTVTLRCDPISGHDNLYWYRRVMGKEIKFLLHFVKESKQDESGMPNNRFLAERTGGTYSTLKVQPAELEDSGVYFCASSQEWGRDTEAFFGQGTRLTVV.

The CDR3 coding sequence is TGTGCCAGCAGCTCCGGTGGCTACTCCTACAATGAGCAGTTCTTC. This codes for CASSSGGYSYNEQFF. V is TRBV6-5 and J is TRBJ2-1; D not certain. V lost 6 bases to trimming and J lost 0 bases, with 12 bases between them. The CDR3 consists of 15 residues. Germline V gives CDR1 MNHEY, CDR2 SVGAGI.

This clone showed up just once. V is TRBV5-1 and J is TRBJ2-2, with D hard to call. Trimming stripped 5 bases from V and 6 bases from J, with 11 bases between. This CDR3 region has 13 residues. The germline gives CDR1 SGHRS, CDR2 YFSETQ. The CDR3 DNA is TGCGCCAGCAGACAGTTCTCTCCCGGGGAGCTGTTTTTT. Residues: CASRQFSPGELFF.

In this sample, this clone turned up a few times. The chain links TRBV7-9 to TRBJ2-7, with 10 bases that match TRBD1. Trimming took 5 bases from V and 7 from J; bases not matched to a gene: 8. This CDR3 has 14 residues. Germline V gene data show CDR1 as SEHNR and CDR2 as FQNEAQ (reference sequence). CDR3 sequence reads: CASSLRQGAREQYF. CDR3 coding DNA: TGTGCCAGCAGCCTCCGACAGGGGGCAAGGGAGCAGTACTTC. Filled out from reference TRBV7-9 and TRBJ2-7, the complete variable domain reads DTGVSQNPRHKITKRGQNVTFRCDPISEHNRLYWYRQTLGQGPEFLTYFQNEAQLEKSRLLSDRFSAERPKGSFSTLEIQRTEQGDSAMYLCASSLRQGAREQYFGPGTRLTVT.

The chain links TRBV19 to TRBJ1-2; a possible D gene is TRBD1 (6 bases). Trimming shortened V by 6 bases and J by 0 bases, and 14 bases separated the two germline ends. CDR1 and CDR2 (germline): LNHDA, SQIVND (reference sequence). This CDR3 is 15 amino acids long. CDR3 DNA sequence: TGTGCCAGTAGCCTAAAAGGACAGTCTAACTATGGCTACACCTTC. The encoded protein is CASSLKGQSNYGYTF.

With respect to this clone: This sample includes further DNA sequences coding for the same CDR3. The V and J genes are TRBV5-1 and TRBJ2-7, with D possibly TRBD2 on 6 matching bases. In germline, CDR1 is SGHRS, CDR2 YFSETQ. The CDR3 spans 13 residues. V lost 0 bases, J lost 6 bases, and 10 bases lay in between. CDR3 sequence (DNA): TGCGCCAGCAGCTTGGGTCAGGGAGGCGAGCAGTACTTC. Residues: CASSLGQGGEQYF.

Details on this clone: The same CDR3 arises from other DNA sequences in this sample as well. V usage is TRBV19 and J usage is TRBJ2-3; D is undetermined. This CDR3 is built from 15 residues. Germline V lookup: CDR1 LNHDA, CDR2 SQIVND (reference sequence). Trimming stripped 1 base from V and 3 bases from J, with 11 bases between. The CDR3 nucleotides are TGTGCCAGTAGTATAGGCGGCCAGGTTACAGATACGCAGTATTTT. As protein: CASSIGGQVTDTQYF.